One and the same sample provided the 7 T cell receptor beta chains below, sequenced in a study of blood T cell repertoires in COVID-19. The method was immunoSEQ multiplex PCR; TCRdb's version includes in-frame clones alone and lacks a portion of them. The sample consists of a few hundred thousand clones, 80% to 90% of them appearing once. Material for sequencing was PBMCs or T cells enriched from blood (not recorded which). These receptors all come from a man under 40 who had recovered from COVID-19.

Of note for this clone: Different DNA sequences within this sample yield the same CDR3. This chain links TRBV7-2 with TRBJ1-2; weak D call: TRBD1 (5 bases). This CDR3 contains 13 residues. Per germline, CDR1 SGHTA and CDR2 FQGNSA. V was clipped by 5 bases and J by 2 bases, with 9 bases between them. CDR3 sequence: CASSPDRNYGYTF. CDR3 bases: TGTGCCAGCAGCCCCGACAGAAACTATGGCTACACCTTC.

V gene TRBV9 combines with J gene TRBJ1-2, with TRBD1 identical over 8 bases. The ends lost 2 bases at V and 3 bases at J; junction bases unmatched: 12. Germline CDR1 SGDLS, CDR2 YYNGEE. The CDR3 length is 17 residues. This chain's CDR3 is CASSVGTGLSGDYGYTF. Written as DNA, the CDR3 is TGTGCCAGCAGCGTTGGGACAGGCCTTAGTGGGGACTATGGCTACACCTTC.

The count of this clone is one. The chain combines TRBV19 with TRBJ2-5; D might be TRBD1 (5 bases). Germline V gene lookup returns CDR1 LNHDA and CDR2 SQIVND (reference sequence). The CDR3 loop spans 13 amino acids. The V end lost 1 base, the J end lost 5 bases, and 8 bases lay between the germline ends. For the CDR3, the DNA is TGTGCCAGTAGTATAGTTAAGGGGGAGACCCAGTACTTC. Its protein is CASSIVKGETQYF.

The chain links TRBV7-6 to TRBJ2-3; 9 bases are a match to TRBD1. Germline V gene lookup returns CDR1 SGHVS and CDR2 FNYEAQ. The J segment lost 4 bases and the V segment lost 5 bases, leaving 7 bases of the junction unmatched. CDR3 length: 15 residues. CDR3 amino acids: CASSAWDRDPDTQYF. In nucleotides, the CDR3 is TGTGCCAGCAGCGCGTGGGACAGGGATCCAGATACGCAGTATTTT.

This clone was counted a single time. V gene TRBV9 combines with J gene TRBJ2-7; D may be TRBD2 (7 bases). V lost 0 bases and J 3 bases, leaving 16 bases between the germline ends. The germline gives CDR1 SGDLS, CDR2 YYNGEE. This CDR3 spans 16 amino acids. The CDR3 sequence: CASSVGGGAGRYEQYF. DNA of the CDR3: TGTGCCAGCAGCGTAGGAGGGGGGGCCGGCCGCTACGAGCAGTACTTC.

This clone came up a few times. The gene calls are TRBV24-1 and TRBJ1-5, with 7 bases matching TRBD1. This CDR3 has 17 residues. Germline lookup yields CDR1 KGHDR and CDR2 SFDVKD. Trimming cost V 4 bases and J 1 base; bases outside gene matches: 9. The CDR3 is CATSDPRQGVSNQPQHF. CDR3 nucleotides: TGTGCCACCAGTGACCCCAGACAGGGTGTGAGCAATCAGCCCCAGCATTTT.

The chain combines TRBV19 with TRBJ2-7, with D uncertain. Germline assignment: CDR1 LNHDA and CDR2 SQIVND (reference sequence). Trimming cost V 4 bases and J 3 bases, with 10 bases left between them. The CDR3 is 13 amino acids. In nucleotides, the CDR3 is TGTGCCAGTAGTAGAACACCGGGCTACGAGCAGTACTTC. Its protein is CASSRTPGYEQYF.